The 30 T cell receptor beta chains below all came from one sample that was sequenced in a study of blood T cells in healthy people across ages. A sample-barcoded 5' primer and a J-beta primer mix were used in a second PCR of roughly 6 to 11 cycles. TCRdb redid the calling of the 5' RACE reads with MiXCR, one entry per CDR3 protein. The sample has about 1.5 million distinct CDR3 sequences, about 40% seen once. The specimen sequenced was blood. The receptor source for this set is a woman younger than 30 in good health.

This clonotype occurred once. The rearrangement uses TRBV18 and TRBJ2-5; possibly TRBD1 for D (6 bases). Germline CDR1 and CDR2: KGHSH and LQKENI. V was shortened by 4 bases and J by 5 bases, with 11 bases between the two germline ends. The CDR3 extends over 13 amino acids. The chain's CDR3 is CASSRDTFETQYF. The CDR3 DNA reads as TGTGCCAGCTCACGGGACACGTTCGAGACCCAGTACTTC.

V and J are TRBV20-1 and TRBJ2-1; 12 nucleotides agree with TRBD2. J was trimmed by 4 bases and V by 3 bases; bases with no gene match: 4. The CDR3 sequence is 15 residues long. CDR1 is DFQATT, CDR2 SNEGSKA, per germline (reference sequence). The CDR3: CSARKTSGSYNEQFF. Written as DNA, the CDR3 is TGCAGTGCTAGGAAGACTAGCGGGAGTTACAATGAGCAGTTCTTC.

This clonotype was seen more than once but under ten times. This chain uses TRBV10-3 with TRBJ2-3, with D perhaps TRBD2 (6 bases). The CDR3 consists of 15 residues. Per the germline V gene, CDR1 is ENHRY and CDR2 is SYGVKD. V was clipped by 0 bases and J by 0 bases, with 7 bases between them. Written as DNA, the CDR3 is TGTGCCATCAGTGAGTCGGGGGGAAGCACAGATACGCAGTATTTT. It translates to CAISESGGSTDTQYF.

In its sample, this clonotype was seen a few times. The J gene is TRBJ2-3, the V gene TRBV28, with D maybe TRBD2 (5 bases). The V end was cut by 1 base, the J end by 6 bases, with 11 bases between. This CDR3 contains 14 residues. Germline V gives CDR1 MDHEN, CDR2 SYDVKM. Written as DNA, the CDR3 is TGTGCCAGCAGTTTATCTAGCTTCGTCGATACGCAGTATTTT. It encodes CASSLSSFVDTQYF.

This clonotype was counted a few times. The chain couples TRBV4-1 to TRBJ2-1; 9 positions match TRBD2. V lost 0 bases, J lost 5 bases, and 5 bases stayed unmatched. The CDR3 runs 16 residues. In germline, CDR1 is MGHRA, CDR2 YSYEKL. The CDR3 loop is CASSQDLGTSHNEQFF. CDR3 bases: TGCGCCAGCAGCCAAGATCTTGGGACTAGCCACAATGAGCAGTTCTTC.

This clonotype was seen repeatedly, ten times or more. The chain joins TRBV5-1 to TRBJ1-2, with 8 bases that match TRBD1. The CDR3 totals 16 residues. The germline CDR1 and CDR2 sequences are SGHRS and YFSETQ. The V segment lost 4 bases and the J segment 4 bases; nucleotides outside the gene matches: 12. CDR3 residues: CASSRFSKTGVYGYTF. For the CDR3, the DNA is TGCGCCAGCAGCCGGTTTTCGAAGACAGGGGTCTATGGCTACACCTTC.

The CDR3 DNA reads as TGTGCCAGCAGCCCGGGGGAGTATGAGCAGTACTTC. Its translation: CASSPGEYEQYF. The chain has TRBV5-6 and TRBJ2-7, with D perhaps matching TRBD2 (6 bases). V dropped 4 bases and J dropped 7 bases, with 12 bases sitting between them. Germline V gene lookup returns CDR1 SGHDT and CDR2 YYEEEE. The CDR3 length is 12 residues.

V is TRBV4-1 and J is TRBJ2-3; the match to TRBD2 covers 13 bases. The CDR3 is made up of 16 amino acids. Trimming took 2 bases from V and 6 from J; bases not matched to a gene: 5. Germline values: CDR1 MGHRA, CDR2 YSYEKL. The CDR3 is CASSQSGLAGSDTQYF. CDR3 DNA: TGCGCCAGCAGCCAATCGGGACTAGCGGGATCGGATACGCAGTATTTT.

The chain is built from TRBV20-1 and TRBJ2-1; 10 bases align to TRBD2. After removal of 8 bases from V and 2 bases from J, the junction contained 12 bases not matched to a gene. The length of the CDR3 is 16 residues. Germline V gives CDR1 DFQATT, CDR2 SNEGSKA (reference sequence). In DNA, the CDR3 is TGCAGTCCCGATTCCAGCGGGGGGGTCACCTACAATGAGCAGTTCTTC. Encoded protein: CSPDSSGGVTYNEQFF.

This clonotype was counted a few times. The chain couples TRBV11-1 to TRBJ2-3; 12 nucleotides match TRBD2. The trim removed 0 bases at V and 0 bases at J, leaving 13 bases unmatched. The V gene's germline CDR1 is SGHAT and CDR2 FQDESV (reference sequence). CDR3 size: 21 residues. The CDR3 region has the DNA TGTGCCAGCAGCTTAGCGATTCTCGGGACTAGCGGGCGCCCTAGCACAGATACGCAGTATTTT. It specifies CASSLAILGTSGRPSTDTQYF.

V and J are TRBV10-1 and TRBJ2-1; no reliable D call. Trimming pared 4 bases from V and 4 bases from J, leaving 8 bases between. In germline, CDR1 is WNHNN, CDR2 SYGVQD (reference sequence). The CDR3 has 13 residues. The CDR3 DNA sequence: TGCGCCAGCAGTGGGCCATTATACAATGAGCAGTTCTTC. Protein product: CASSGPLYNEQFF.

As for this clonotype: This may come from a read error, since a much larger clone is one base off. J is TRBJ2-3 and V is TRBV12-3 or TRBV12-4; 8 positions agree with TRBD2. With V trimmed by 6 bases and J by 4 bases, 9 bases remained unmatched. This CDR3 is 15 amino acids long. CDR3 nucleotides: TGTGCCAGCAGCCGCGGGACTAGGGGCGCAGATACGCAGTATTTT. Translation gives CASSRGTRGADTQYF.

V is TRBV15 and J is TRBJ2-5, with D possibly TRBD1 on 6 matching bases. The J call may be wrong; the DNA end is better matched by TRBJ2-7. The CDR3 runs to 14 residues. From germline, CDR1 is LNHNV and CDR2 YYDKDF (reference sequence). CDR3 sequence (DNA): TGTGCCACCAGCAGAGGGTTGACAGGTGGCGAGCAGTACTTC. Its translation: CATSRGLTGGEQYF.

In this sample, this clonotype turned up many times. The V call is TRBV5-5, the J call TRBJ1-1; TRBD1 is a possible D gene (6 bases). Germline V gives CDR1 SGHKS, CDR2 YYEKEE (reference sequence). The V gene lost 6 bases and the J gene lost 1 base, with 10 bases spanning the gap. This CDR3 spans 13 amino acids. The CDR3 reads CASTLGGNTEAFF. The CDR3 nucleotides are TGTGCCAGCACCCTAGGGGGGAACACTGAAGCTTTCTTT.

As for this clonotype: This may be a read error: a much more frequent sequence differs by one nucleotide. The V gene is TRBV27, the J gene TRBJ1-5; D may be TRBD1 (6 bases). This CDR3 comprises 14 residues. V lost 6 bases and J lost 5, with 14 bases in between. The germline CDR1 and CDR2 sequences are MNHEY and SMNVEV (reference sequence). CDR3 loop: CASSPGQFDQPQHF. The DNA for the CDR3 is TGTGCCAGCAGCCCCGGACAGTTCGATCAGCCCCAGCATTTT.

The V and J genes are TRBV12-3 or TRBV12-4 and TRBJ2-2; 9 nucleotides match TRBD1. The J segment lost 4 bases and the V segment lost 5 bases, leaving 5 bases of the junction unmatched. The CDR3 is made up of 15 amino acids. The CDR3 loop reads CASSLTGGITGELFF. The CDR3 nucleotides read TGTGCCAGCAGTCTAACAGGGGGCATCACCGGGGAGCTGTTTTTT.

This chain joins TRBV6-1 and TRBJ2-7; 8 bases match TRBD1. CDR1 is MNHNS and CDR2 is SASEGT in the germline V gene. V dropped 3 bases and J dropped 2; count of bases not matched to a gene: 6. This CDR3 is built from 15 residues. In DNA form, the CDR3 reads TGTGCCAGCAGTGACCGGGACAGGAGTGCCTACGAGCAGTACTTC. This gives the protein CASSDRDRSAYEQYF.

The chain couples TRBV27 to TRBJ2-3, with D possibly being TRBD1 (6 bases). CDR1 and CDR2 (germline): MNHEY, SMNVEV (reference sequence). V lost 0 bases and J 4 bases, leaving 14 bases between the germline ends. The CDR3 consists of 16 residues. The CDR3 spells CASSLSHPGAADTQYF. The DNA of the CDR3 is TGTGCCAGCAGTTTATCCCACCCAGGGGCCGCAGATACGCAGTATTTT.

The genes are TRBV5-1 and TRBJ1-6, with 7 bases fitting TRBD1. V lost 4 bases, J lost 6 bases, and 16 bases stayed unmatched. The CDR3 runs to 18 residues. The germline V gene encodes CDR1 SGHRS and CDR2 YFSETQ. CDR3 coding DNA: TGCGCCAGCAGCGGGAACCCTAGAGGGACAGATCCTAATTCACCCCTCCACTTT. Protein: CASSGNPRGTDPNSPLHF.

The chain recombines TRBV9 with TRBJ2-1, with 7 bases matching TRBD2. Germline CDR1 reads SGDLS; CDR2 reads YYNGEE. J gave up 3 bases and V 0 bases, and 3 bases lay outside the gene matches. The CDR3 contains 15 residues. The CDR3 DNA sequence: TGTGCCAGCAGCGTAGGGCGCGGGGGCTACAATGAGCAGTTCTTC. The encoded protein is CASSVGRGGYNEQFF.

The chain employs TRBV30 and TRBJ1-4; D gene ambiguous. From germline, CDR1 is GTSNPN and CDR2 SVGIG (reference sequence). The CDR3 consists of 11 residues. V shed 6 bases and J shed 7 bases, with 9 bases lying between them. This CDR3 reads CACLLGEKLFF. Written as DNA, the CDR3 is TGTGCCTGCCTCCTGGGTGAAAAACTGTTTTTT. Based on the CDR3 plus reference TRBV30 and TRBJ1-4, the full variable domain is SQTIHQWPATLVQPVGSPLSLECTVEGTSNPNLYWYRQAAGRGLQLLFYSVGIGQISSEVPQNLSASRPQDRQFILSSKKLLLSDSGFYLCACLLGEKLFFGSGTQLSVL.

This sequence joins TRBV6-1 and TRBJ2-5; 8 positions agree with TRBD1. Trimming cost V 8 bases and J 0 bases; bases outside gene matches: 5. The germline V gene has CDR1 MNHNS and CDR2 SASEGT. CDR3 length: 14 amino acids. The CDR3 here is CASVRDRYQETQYF. As DNA, the CDR3 is TGTGCCAGCGTCCGGGACAGGTACCAAGAGACCCAGTACTTC.

Of note for this clonotype: This could be a read error, since a much larger clone is one nucleotide away. CDR3 in amino acids: CASSNGGDTQYF. In DNA, the CDR3 is TGTGCCAGCAGTAACGGGGGAGATACGCAGTATTTT. This chain connects TRBV2 to TRBJ2-3; D perhaps matches TRBD2 (6 bases). This CDR3 is 12 amino acids long. The germline CDR1 and CDR2 sequences are SNHLY and FYNNEI. V lost 5 bases and J 5 bases, leaving 8 bases between the germline ends.

This clonotype was counted only a few times. V gene TRBV25-1 combines with J gene TRBJ2-1; D remains ambiguous. Deletions cut 0 bases from V and 2 bases from J, with 2 bases between. The CDR3 totals 13 residues. Germline CDR1 and CDR2: MGHDK and SYGVNS. The CDR3 bases are TGTGCCAGCAGTGAATATCCCTACAATGAGCAGTTCTTC. As protein: CASSEYPYNEQFF.

This sequence joins TRBV20-1 and TRBJ1-2; D gene ambiguous. The CDR3 is made up of 15 amino acids. The germline CDR1 and CDR2 sequences are DFQATT and SNEGSKA (reference sequence). Trimming cost V 5 bases and J 4 bases, with 20 bases left between them. CDR3 DNA: TGCAGTGCTCAACCCGGGGTACAAGAAGTCTATGGCTACACCTTC. Translated: CSAQPGVQEVYGYTF.

This clonotype has just a few counts. The chain uses TRBV5-1 and TRBJ2-7; D unclear. There are 16 residues in the CDR3. The V gene lost 0 bases and the J gene lost 0 bases, with 13 bases spanning the gap. Germline V gene sequence: CDR1 SGHRS, CDR2 YFSETQ. CDR3 amino acids: CASSLAGQDPSYEQYF. The DNA for the CDR3 is TGCGCCAGCAGCTTGGCTGGCCAGGACCCCTCCTACGAGCAGTACTTC.

CDR3 in DNA: TGTGCCAGCAGTTTCGACACGGGCACGCAGTATTTT. Translation: CASSFDTGTQYF. This chain joins TRBV27 and TRBJ2-3, with D hard to call. Deletions cut 3 bases from V and 9 bases from J, with 10 bases between. The CDR3 has 12 residues. Germline CDR1 and CDR2: MNHEY and SMNVEV (reference sequence).

This clonotype was seen a handful of times. This rearrangement joins TRBV30 to TRBJ2-5; 7 bases fit TRBD1. This CDR3 spans 14 amino acids. With V trimmed by 4 bases and J by 2 bases, 7 bases remained unmatched. Germline V gives CDR1 GTSNPN, CDR2 SVGIG (reference sequence). The CDR3, as DNA: TGTGCCTGGATTTCCCCGGGACAGCAAGAGACCCAGTACTTC. It is translated as CAWISPGQQETQYF. The full variable domain, completed using reference TRBV30 and TRBJ2-5, is SQTIHQWPATLVQPVGSPLSLECTVEGTSNPNLYWYRQAAGRGLQLLFYSVGIGQISSEVPQNLSASRPQDRQFILSSKKLLLSDSGFYLCAWISPGQQETQYFGPGTRLLVL.

The table lists this clonotype with many counts. V and J are TRBV7-2 and TRBJ2-1; D possibly uses TRBD1 or TRBD2 (5 bases each). The CDR3 sequence is 14 residues long. Germline assignment: CDR1 SGHTA and CDR2 FQGNSA. Trimming cost V 5 bases and J 10 bases, with 18 bases left between them. This CDR3 is CASSHLDGGGEQFF. The CDR3 DNA reads as TGTGCCAGCAGCCACCTCGATGGGGGTGGAGAGCAGTTCTTC. The full variable domain, with the rest looked up from reference TRBV7-2 and TRBJ2-1, is GAGVSQSPSNKVTEKGKDVELRCDPISGHTALYWYRQSLGQGLEFLIYFQGNSAPDKSGLPSDRFSAERTGGSVSTLTIQRTQQEDSAVYLCASSHLDGGGEQFFGPGTRLTVL.

The chain's CDR3 is CASSQVEGLEQYF. CDR3 in DNA: TGTGCCAGCAGCCAAGTGGAAGGGCTCGAGCAGTACTTC. This chain connects TRBV3-1 to TRBJ2-7, with no clear D. Trimming pared 1 base from V and 6 bases from J, leaving 10 bases between. The CDR3 extends over 13 amino acids. Germline CDR1 and CDR2: LGHDT and YNNKEL (reference sequence).